This TCR beta chain was recovered during a study of stem cell transplantation in POMP-related autoinflammatory disease. About the research overall: Defective thymoproteasomes were hypothesized to impair CD8+ T-cell positive selection.

Trimming took off 4 bases at V and 1 base at J, with 11 bases between the two ends. CDR3 length: 14 residues. Germline V gene lookup returns CDR1 SGHNT and CDR2 YYREEE (reference sequence). General observations from the study: Unique TRB V-J gene pairings were limited in number in patients with PRAID.

Assay used: immunoSEQ multiplex PCR; TCRdb lists only in-frame clones, some missing. Of some 69,000 clones listed, roughly 93% were seen once; the top ten hold around 0.72%. As regards this clone: The antigen is not known.

The sequences come from CD4+ T cells from PBMCs, collected after stem cell transplantation. This sequence originates from a human patient with POMP-related autoinflammation and immune dysregulation (PRAID). The T cells may come from the graft donor. The rearrangement links TRBV5-4 to TRBJ2-5; D is possibly TRBD2 (6 bases). The CDR3 DNA reads TGTGCCAGCAGCCTTAGCGGAGGCCAAGAGACCCAGTACTTC. Residues: CASSLSGGQETQYF.